The sequence of this TCR beta chain was determined in a study of T cells in Graves' hyperthyroidism and ophthalmopathy (dated by TCRdb to the late 2010s). About the investigation overall: Peripheral blood samples were taken at initial diagnosis, before any treatment was given. In addition, the study compared T-cell repertoires in thyroid tissue and in blood from six Graves' hyperthyroidism patients. To identify distinguishing TCR V-J signatures, a discovery cohort of roughly 100 patients was used, comprising some 45 with Graves' ophthalmopathy and roughly 60 with stable Graves' hyperthyroidism. The 100 or so discovery patients were randomly divided into training and test sets at a 7:3 ratio. Once sampling was done, hyperthyroidism patients were given methimazole at a starting dose of 30 mg daily, whereas ophthalmopathy patients were given high-dose intravenous methylprednisolone. According to the paper, TCR Vbeta CDR3 sequencing was carried out on approximately 140 peripheral blood samples, which came from more than 40 ophthalmopathy, 70 to 80 hyperthyroidism and approximately 17 progressor patients. Whether ophthalmopathy could be predicted prospectively was tested in an independent validation cohort made up of roughly 19 hyperthyroidism patients plus 17 patients who later progressed to ophthalmopathy. The study at large found these results: In validation, progression to ophthalmopathy was predicted by the model with roughly 69% sensitivity and just over 72% specificity, a median of approximately 7.1 months before onset. No statistical method was used to set the sample size in advance, and investigators knew the group allocation. Most expanded thyroid clonotypes (frequency above 0.001) were also found in blood, which suggests that blood repertoires may mirror thyroid immune responses. Ophthalmopathy was separated from stable hyperthyroidism by a 13 V-J signature model, with 87.88% sensitivity and 81% to 83% specificity obtained in cross-validation and 80%/75% obtained in testing.

The TCR beta CDR3 regions were amplified from the RNA transcripts. The TCR CDR3 was subjected to a first round of RT-PCR using the HTBI primer set and the Qiagen OneStep RT-PCR kit. The libraries were constructed in a second round of multiplex PCR and then size-selected and purified. Libraries were sequenced paired-end with 100 bp reads on an Illumina HiSeq2000. The original methods were these. Raw data were processed with SOAPnuke, discarding reads with adapters, uncalled bases, mean Phred below 15, or no exact constant-primer or identifier match. COPE v1.2.5 was used to merge the high-quality paired reads, and each unique nucleotide sequence was defined as a clonotype. Clonotypes were aligned to IMGT TRBV, TRBD and TRBJ reference segments using MiTCR v1.1. Only V-J combinations with frequency above 0.0001, covering 99.2% of repertoires, were analysed. A TCS score was defined as the ratio between F50 (clonal expansion) and ExV (chaos), using BLOSUM62-based TCRdist between CDR3 peptides within each V-J. Welch's t-statistics and random forest reduced fewer than 600 V-J features to some 14, which were used in a naive Bayes classifier (R e1071). Thyroid-blood repertoire similarity was quantified with the Morisita-Horn index. The public reads were reprocessed in TCRdb via fastp at Q25 and MiXCR, keeping in-frame beta chains. Each CDR3 protein gets just one entry, which takes the most common genes and DNA from the rows behind it. These V and J calls rely on TCRdb rather than the paper's analysis. The sample profile shows hundreds of thousands of distinct CDR3 sequences; roughly 37% of them were found once. The top ten clonotypes cover approximately 8.7% of the sample.

Stable Graves' hyperthyroidism was defined as no progression to ophthalmopathy during 18 months of follow-up. Hyperthyroidism patients were newly diagnosed, had a disease duration of under 2 months, and were aged 18 to 65 years. Any patient with an uncontrolled infection, another autoimmune disease, pregnancy or lactation was excluded. Clinical symptoms, serum thyroxine and TRAb, thyroid ultrasound, and orbital computed tomography formed the basis for the diagnoses. PBMCs were separated from approximately 9.9 ml of fresh peripheral blood using Ficoll-Paque density gradient centrifugation. Trizol reagent was used to extract total RNA, and RNA quality was then checked on an Agilent 2100 Bioanalyzer. Comment on this clonotype: Its antigen remains undetermined. Base qualities are missing; no much larger clone stands one base away.

The CDR3 runs 15 amino acids, cysteine and phenylalanine included. Only the CDR3 DNA is retained, 45 bases long and in frame from the first base. The V and J ends are trimmed by 4 bases and 5 bases, leaving 16 bases between them. The germline V gene specifies SGDLS as CDR1 and YYNGEE as CDR2. The specimen sequenced was blood. This receptor chain uses TRBV9 and TRBJ1-5, with the D gene not clear enough to name. The sequence came from a man between 18 and 29 years old with Graves' hyperthyroidism. The nucleotides read TGTGCCAGCAGCCAAGGAACCCCGGGCCATCAGCCCCAGCATTTT. The encoded protein is CASSQGTPGHQPQHF.